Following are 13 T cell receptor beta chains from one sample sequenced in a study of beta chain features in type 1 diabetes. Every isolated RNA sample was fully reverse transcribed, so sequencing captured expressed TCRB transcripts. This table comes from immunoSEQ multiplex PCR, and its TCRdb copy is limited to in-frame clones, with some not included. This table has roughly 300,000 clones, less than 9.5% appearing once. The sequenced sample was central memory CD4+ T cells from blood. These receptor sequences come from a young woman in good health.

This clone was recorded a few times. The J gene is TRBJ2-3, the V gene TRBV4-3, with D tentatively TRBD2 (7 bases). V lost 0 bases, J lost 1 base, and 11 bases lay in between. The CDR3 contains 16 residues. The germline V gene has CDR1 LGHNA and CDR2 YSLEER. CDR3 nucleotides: TGCGCCAGCAGCCAAGAATGGGGGGGCGGCACAGATACGCAGTATTTT. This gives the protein CASSQEWGGGTDTQYF.

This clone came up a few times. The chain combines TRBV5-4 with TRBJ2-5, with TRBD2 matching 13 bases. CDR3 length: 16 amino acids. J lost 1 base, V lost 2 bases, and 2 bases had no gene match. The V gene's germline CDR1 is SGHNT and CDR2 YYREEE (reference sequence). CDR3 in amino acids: CASSFRLAGGQETQYF. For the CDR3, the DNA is TGTGCCAGCAGCTTTCGACTAGCGGGGGGCCAAGAGACCCAGTACTTC.

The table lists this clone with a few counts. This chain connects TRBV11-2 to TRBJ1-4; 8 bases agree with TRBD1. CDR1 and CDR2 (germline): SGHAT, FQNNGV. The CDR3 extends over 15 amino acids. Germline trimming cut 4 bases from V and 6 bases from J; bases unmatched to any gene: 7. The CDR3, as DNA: TGTGCCAGCAGCTCAGACAGGGGCGACTATGAAAAACTGTTTTTT. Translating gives CASSSDRGDYEKLFF.

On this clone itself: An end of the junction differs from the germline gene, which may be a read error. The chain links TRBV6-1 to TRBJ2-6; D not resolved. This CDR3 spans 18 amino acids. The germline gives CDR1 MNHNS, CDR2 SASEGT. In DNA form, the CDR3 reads TGTGCCAGCAGAGAAGTCGCCGGGCGGCACTCTGGGGCCAACGTCCTGACTTTC. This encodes CASREVAGRHSGANVLTF.

DNA of the CDR3: TGTGCCAGCAGCGAAGACGCTGGATCTAGGGAGCAGTACTTC. This sequence encodes CASSEDAGSREQYF. The V call is TRBV7-9, the J call TRBJ2-7; D unresolved. V was clipped by 5 bases and J by 7 bases, with 18 bases between them. This CDR3 has 14 amino acids. Germline CDR1 reads SEHNR; CDR2 reads FQNEAQ (reference sequence).

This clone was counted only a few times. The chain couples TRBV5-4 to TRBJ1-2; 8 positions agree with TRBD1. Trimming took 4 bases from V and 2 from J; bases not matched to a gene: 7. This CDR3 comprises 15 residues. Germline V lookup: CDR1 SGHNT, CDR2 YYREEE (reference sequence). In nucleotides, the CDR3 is TGTGCCAGCAGCCCATTGGACAGGGTGAACTATGGCTACACCTTC. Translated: CASSPLDRVNYGYTF.

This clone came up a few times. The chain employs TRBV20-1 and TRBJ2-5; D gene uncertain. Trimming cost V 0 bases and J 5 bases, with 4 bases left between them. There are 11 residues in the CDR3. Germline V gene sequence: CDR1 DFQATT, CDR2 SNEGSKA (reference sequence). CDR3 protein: CSARDKETQYF. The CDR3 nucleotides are TGCAGTGCTAGAGATAAGGAGACCCAGTACTTC.

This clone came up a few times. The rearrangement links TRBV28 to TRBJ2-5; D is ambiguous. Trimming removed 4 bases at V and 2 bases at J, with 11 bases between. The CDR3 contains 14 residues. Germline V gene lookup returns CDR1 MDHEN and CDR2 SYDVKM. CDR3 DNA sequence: TGTGCCAGCAGTTCAATCAACGTACAAGAGACCCAGTACTTC. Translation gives CASSSINVQETQYF.

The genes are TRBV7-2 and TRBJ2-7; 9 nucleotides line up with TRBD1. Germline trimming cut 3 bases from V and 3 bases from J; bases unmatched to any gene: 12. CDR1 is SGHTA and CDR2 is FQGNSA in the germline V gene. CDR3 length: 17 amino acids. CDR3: CASSFPPLGTGRYEQYF. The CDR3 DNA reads TGTGCCAGCAGCTTCCCACCCCTCGGGACAGGGCGCTACGAGCAGTACTTC.

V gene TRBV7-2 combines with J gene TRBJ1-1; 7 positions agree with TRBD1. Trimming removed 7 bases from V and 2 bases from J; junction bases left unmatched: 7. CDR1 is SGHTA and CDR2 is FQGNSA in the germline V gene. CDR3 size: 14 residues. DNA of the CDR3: TGTGCCAGCACCCCCTGGGACAGAAACACTGAAGCTTTCTTT. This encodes CASTPWDRNTEAFF.

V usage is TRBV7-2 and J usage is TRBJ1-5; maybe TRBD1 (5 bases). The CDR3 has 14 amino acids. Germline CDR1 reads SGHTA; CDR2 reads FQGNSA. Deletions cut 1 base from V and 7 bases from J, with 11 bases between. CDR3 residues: CASSLGRGEQPQHF. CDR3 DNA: TGTGCCAGCAGCTTAGGGCGAGGGGAACAGCCCCAGCATTTT.

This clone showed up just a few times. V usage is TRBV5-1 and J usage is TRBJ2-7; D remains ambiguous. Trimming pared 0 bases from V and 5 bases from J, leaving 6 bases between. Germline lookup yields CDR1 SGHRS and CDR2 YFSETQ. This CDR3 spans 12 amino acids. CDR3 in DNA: TGCGCCAGCAGCTTGGGAACGGACGAGCAGTACTTC. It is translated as CASSLGTDEQYF.

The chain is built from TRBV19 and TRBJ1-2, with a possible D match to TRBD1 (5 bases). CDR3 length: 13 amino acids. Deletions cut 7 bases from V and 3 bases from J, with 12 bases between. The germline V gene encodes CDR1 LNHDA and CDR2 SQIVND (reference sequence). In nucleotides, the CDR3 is TGTGCCAGTAAAGAGGGGTTCGACTATGGCTACACCTTC. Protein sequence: CASKEGFDYGYTF. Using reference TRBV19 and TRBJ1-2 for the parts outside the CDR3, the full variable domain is DGGITQSPKYLFRKEGQNVTLSCEQNLNHDAMYWYRQDPGQGLRLIYYSQIVNDFQKGDIAEGYSVSREKKESFPLTVTSAQKNPTAFYLCASKEGFDYGYTFGSGTRLTVV.